This note documents a single T cell receptor (beta chain) sequence. The data stem from a study of T cell responses to AZD1222 COVID-19 vaccine. The V gene end was trimmed by 0 bases and the J gene end by 6 bases; junction bases not matched to a gene: 7. CDR3 length equals 16 residues. Germline CDR1 reads SGHNT; CDR2 reads YYREEE (reference sequence). Produced via immunoSEQ multiplex PCR; TCRdb's table is partial and in-frame only. The sample contains tens of thousands of clones, around 86% of which appear only once. The receptor's source is an adult in good health. The chain joins TRBV5-4 to TRBJ2-2; 8 nucleotides agree with TRBD2. The sequenced sample was peripheral blood, obtained on day 0 of AZD1222 vaccination. In DNA, the CDR3 is TGTGCCAGCAGCTTGGGAGTTAGCGGGATATCCGGGGAGCTGTTTTTT. It is translated as CASSLGVSGISGELFF. The whole variable domain, remainder taken from reference TRBV5-4 and TRBJ2-2, is ETGVTQSPTHLIKTRGQQVTLRCSSQSGHNTVSWYQQALGQGPQFIFQYYREEENGRGNFPPRFSGLQFPNYSSELNVNALELDDSALYLCASSLGVSGISGELFFGEGSRLTVL.